This TCR beta chain stems from a study of CD8 T cells in ankylosing spondylitis. This clonotype was seen at least ten times. Antigen unknown. Germline is not matched at one junction end, which may reflect a read error. The CDR3 sequence is 13 residues long. Germline loops: CDR1 SGHRS, CDR2 YFSETQ. Quantitative 5'-RACE with molecular barcodes produced the TCR beta libraries. Each CDR3 protein gets one entry after TCRdb re-called the 5' RACE reads with MiXCR. The top ten hold 2.6% of the sample, which has 200,000 to 300,000 distinct CDR3 sequences, 10% seen once. The study, taken as a whole, reports: Blood from ankylosing spondylitis patients appeared to carry a characteristic roughly 8-variant TCR beta motif.

The receptor comes from a male donor with ankylosing spondylitis or in good health (not recorded which). Sequenced: blood, either unsorted or a sorted T cell fraction (not recorded which). The chain uses TRBV5-1 and TRBJ1-2; D gene ambiguous. The CDR3 region is CASSLDISTIRNF. CDR3 bases: TGCGCCAGCAGCTTGGATATTAGTACTATTCGGAACTTC.